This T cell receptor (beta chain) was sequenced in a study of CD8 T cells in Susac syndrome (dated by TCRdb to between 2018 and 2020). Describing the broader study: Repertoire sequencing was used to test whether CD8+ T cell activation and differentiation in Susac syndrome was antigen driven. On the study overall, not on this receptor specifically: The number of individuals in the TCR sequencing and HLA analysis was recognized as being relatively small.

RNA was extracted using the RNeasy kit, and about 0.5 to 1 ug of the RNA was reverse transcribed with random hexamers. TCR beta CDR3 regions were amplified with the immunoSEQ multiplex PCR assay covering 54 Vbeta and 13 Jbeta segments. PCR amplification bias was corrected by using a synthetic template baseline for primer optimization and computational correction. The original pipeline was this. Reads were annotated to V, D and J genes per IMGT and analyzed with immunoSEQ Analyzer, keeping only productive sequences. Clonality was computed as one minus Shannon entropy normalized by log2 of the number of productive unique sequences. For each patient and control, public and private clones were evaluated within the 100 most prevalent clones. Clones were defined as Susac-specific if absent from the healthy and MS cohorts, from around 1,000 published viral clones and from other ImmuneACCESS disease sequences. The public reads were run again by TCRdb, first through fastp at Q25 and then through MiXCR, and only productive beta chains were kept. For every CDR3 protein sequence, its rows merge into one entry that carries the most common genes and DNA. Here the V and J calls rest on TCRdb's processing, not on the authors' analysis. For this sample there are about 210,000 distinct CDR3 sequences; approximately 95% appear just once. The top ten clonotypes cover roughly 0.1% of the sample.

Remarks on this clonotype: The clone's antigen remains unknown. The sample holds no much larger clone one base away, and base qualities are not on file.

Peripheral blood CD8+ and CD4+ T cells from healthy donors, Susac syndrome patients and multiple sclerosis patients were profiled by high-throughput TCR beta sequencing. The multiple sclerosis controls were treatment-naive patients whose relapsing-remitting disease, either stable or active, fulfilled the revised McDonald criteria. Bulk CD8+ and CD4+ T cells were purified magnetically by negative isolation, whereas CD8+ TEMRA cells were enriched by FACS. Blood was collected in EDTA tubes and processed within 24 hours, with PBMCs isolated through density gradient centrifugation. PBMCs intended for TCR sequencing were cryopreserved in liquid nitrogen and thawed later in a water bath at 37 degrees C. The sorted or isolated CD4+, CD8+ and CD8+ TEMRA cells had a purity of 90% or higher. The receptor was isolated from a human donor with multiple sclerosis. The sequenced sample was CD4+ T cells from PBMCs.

CDR3 region: CASSFNTGGGNTEAFF. The nucleotide sequence reads as follows: TGTGCCAGCAGTTTCAACACAGGGGGGGGGAACACTGAAGCTTTCTTT. The rearranged segments are TRBV27 and TRBJ1-1, and 8 junction bases match TRBD1. Clipping removes 3 bases from V and 1 base from J, with 7 as the unmatched junction base count. CDR3 length: 16 amino acids, cysteine to phenylalanine. The retained sequence is limited to the CDR3, 48 bases, with the frame set at the first base. The germline V gene encodes CDR1 MNHEY and CDR2 SMNVEV (reference sequence).